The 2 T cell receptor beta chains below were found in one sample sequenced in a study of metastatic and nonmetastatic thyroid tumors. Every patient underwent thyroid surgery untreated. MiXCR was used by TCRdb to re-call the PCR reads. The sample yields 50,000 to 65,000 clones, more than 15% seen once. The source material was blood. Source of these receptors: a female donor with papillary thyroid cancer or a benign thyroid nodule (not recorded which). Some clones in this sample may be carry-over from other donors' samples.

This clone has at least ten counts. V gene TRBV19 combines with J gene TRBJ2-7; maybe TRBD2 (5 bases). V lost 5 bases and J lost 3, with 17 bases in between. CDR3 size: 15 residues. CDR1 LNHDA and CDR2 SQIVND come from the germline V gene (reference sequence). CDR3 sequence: CASSRMGVGDYEQYF. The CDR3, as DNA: TGTGCCAGTAGTCGTATGGGAGTTGGGGACTACGAGCAGTACTTC.

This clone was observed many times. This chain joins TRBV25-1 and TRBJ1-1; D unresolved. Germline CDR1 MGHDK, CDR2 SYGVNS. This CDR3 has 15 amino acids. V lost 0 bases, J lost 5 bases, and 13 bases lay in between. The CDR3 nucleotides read TGTGCCAGCAGTGAATATGGGGTGTCGGGTACTGAAGCTTTCTTT. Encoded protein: CASSEYGVSGTEAFF.